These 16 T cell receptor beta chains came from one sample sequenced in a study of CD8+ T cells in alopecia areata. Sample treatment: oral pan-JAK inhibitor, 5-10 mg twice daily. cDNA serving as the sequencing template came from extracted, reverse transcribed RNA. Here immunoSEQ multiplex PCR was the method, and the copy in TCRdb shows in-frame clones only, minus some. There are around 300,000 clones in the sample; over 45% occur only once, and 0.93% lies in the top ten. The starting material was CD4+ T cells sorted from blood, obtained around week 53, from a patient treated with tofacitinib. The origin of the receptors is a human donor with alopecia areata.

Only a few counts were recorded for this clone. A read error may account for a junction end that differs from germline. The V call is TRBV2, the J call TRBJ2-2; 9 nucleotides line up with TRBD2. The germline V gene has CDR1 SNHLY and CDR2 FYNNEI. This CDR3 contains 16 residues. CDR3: CASSEILAGISGELFF. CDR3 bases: TGTGCCAGCAGTGAAATCCTAGCGGGGATATCCGGCGAGCTGTTTTTT.

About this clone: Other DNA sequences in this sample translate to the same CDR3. The CDR3 DNA reads as TGCGCCAGCAGCCAAGATGGGGGAGGGACAGATACGCAGTATTTT. Residues: CASSQDGGGTDTQYF. This rearrangement joins TRBV4-1 to TRBJ2-3, with 7 bases matching TRBD2. The CDR3 runs to 15 residues. From germline, CDR1 is MGHRA and CDR2 YSYEKL. The junction had 3 bases not matched to a gene; V was cut back by 0 bases and J by 3 bases.

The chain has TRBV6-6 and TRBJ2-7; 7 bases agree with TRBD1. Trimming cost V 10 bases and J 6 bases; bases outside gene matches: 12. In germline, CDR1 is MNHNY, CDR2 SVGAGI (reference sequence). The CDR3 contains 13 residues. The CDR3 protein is CAIDSTGFGEQYF. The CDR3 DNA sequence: TGTGCCATCGACTCGACAGGGTTCGGCGAGCAGTACTTC.

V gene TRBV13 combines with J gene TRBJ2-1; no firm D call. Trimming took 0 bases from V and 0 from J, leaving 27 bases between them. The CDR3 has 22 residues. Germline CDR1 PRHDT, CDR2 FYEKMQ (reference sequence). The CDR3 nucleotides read TGTGCCAGCAGCTTAGGCCCGACGTTCGGTGGCTCCTTACACTCCTCCTACAATGAGCAGTTCTTC. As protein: CASSLGPTFGGSLHSSYNEQFF.

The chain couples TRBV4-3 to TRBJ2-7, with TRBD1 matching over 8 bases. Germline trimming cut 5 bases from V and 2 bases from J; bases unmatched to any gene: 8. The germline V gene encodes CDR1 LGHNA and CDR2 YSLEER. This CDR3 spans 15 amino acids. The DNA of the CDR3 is TGCGCCAGCAGCAAAAGACAGGGGCCCGCCTACGAGCAGTACTTC. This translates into CASSKRQGPAYEQYF.

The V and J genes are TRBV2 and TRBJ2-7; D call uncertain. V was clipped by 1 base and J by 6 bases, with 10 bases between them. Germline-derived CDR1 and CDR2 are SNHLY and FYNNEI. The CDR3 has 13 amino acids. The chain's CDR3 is CASSEVDIGEQYF. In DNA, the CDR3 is TGTGCCAGCAGTGAAGTAGATATCGGCGAGCAGTACTTC.

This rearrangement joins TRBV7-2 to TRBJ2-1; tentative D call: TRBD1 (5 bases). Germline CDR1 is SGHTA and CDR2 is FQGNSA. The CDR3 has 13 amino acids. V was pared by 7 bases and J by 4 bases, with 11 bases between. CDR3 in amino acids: CASTVDRYNEQFF. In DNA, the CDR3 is TGTGCCAGCACCGTCGACAGATACAATGAGCAGTTCTTC.

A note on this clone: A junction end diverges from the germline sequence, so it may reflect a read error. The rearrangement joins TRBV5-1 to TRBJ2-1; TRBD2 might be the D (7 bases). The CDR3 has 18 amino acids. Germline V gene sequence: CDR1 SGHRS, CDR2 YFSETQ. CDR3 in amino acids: CASSSPVGRRGHRNERFF. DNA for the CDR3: TGCGCCAGCAGCTCCCCGGTCGGAAGGCGGGGGCATCGGAATGAGCGGTTCTTC. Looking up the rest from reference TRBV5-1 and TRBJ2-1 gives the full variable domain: KAGVTQTPRYLIKTRGQQVTLSCSPISGHRSVSWYQQTPGQGLQFLFEYFSETQRNKGNFPGRFSGRQFSNSRSEMNVSTLELGDSALYLCASSSPVGRRGHRNERFFGPGTRLTVL.

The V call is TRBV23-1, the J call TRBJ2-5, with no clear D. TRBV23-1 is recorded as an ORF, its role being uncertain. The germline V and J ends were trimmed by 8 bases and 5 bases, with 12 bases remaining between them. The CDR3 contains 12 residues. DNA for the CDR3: TGCGCCAGCCTCGGGCGAAGGGAGACCCAGTACTTC. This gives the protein CASLGRRETQYF.

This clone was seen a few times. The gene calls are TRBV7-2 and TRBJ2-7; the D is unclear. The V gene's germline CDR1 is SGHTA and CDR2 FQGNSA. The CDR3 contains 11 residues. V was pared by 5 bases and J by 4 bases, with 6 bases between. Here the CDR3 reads CASSPGYEQYF. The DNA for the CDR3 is TGTGCCAGCAGCCCCGGATACGAGCAGTACTTC.

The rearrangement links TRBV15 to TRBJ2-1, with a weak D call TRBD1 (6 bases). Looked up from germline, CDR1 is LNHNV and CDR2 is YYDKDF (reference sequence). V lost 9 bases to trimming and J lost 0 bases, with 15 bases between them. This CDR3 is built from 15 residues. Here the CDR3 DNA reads TGTGCCACAACCACAGGGCCCAGCTCCTACAATGAGCAGTTCTTC. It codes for CATTTGPSSYNEQFF.

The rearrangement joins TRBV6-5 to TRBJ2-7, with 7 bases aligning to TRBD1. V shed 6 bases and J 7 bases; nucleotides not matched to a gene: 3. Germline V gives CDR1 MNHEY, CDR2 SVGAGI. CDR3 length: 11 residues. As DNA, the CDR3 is TGTGCCAGCAGGTCGACAGGGGAGCAGTACTTC. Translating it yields CASRSTGEQYF.

CDR3 sequence: CASSYSPVNTGELFF. CDR3 coding DNA: TGTGCCAGCAGTTACTCGCCGGTAAACACCGGGGAGCTGTTTTTT. V usage is TRBV6-5 and J usage is TRBJ2-2; the D is unclear. V was trimmed by 0 bases and J by 2 bases, leaving 7 bases between them. CDR1 is MNHEY and CDR2 is SVGAGI in the germline V gene. This CDR3 has 15 amino acids.

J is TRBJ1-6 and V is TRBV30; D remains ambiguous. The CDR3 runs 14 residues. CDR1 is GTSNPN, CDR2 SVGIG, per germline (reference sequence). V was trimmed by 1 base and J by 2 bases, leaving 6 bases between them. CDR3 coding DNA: TGTGCCTGGAGTGAAGGTGCCTATAATTCACCCCTCCACTTT. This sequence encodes CAWSEGAYNSPLHF. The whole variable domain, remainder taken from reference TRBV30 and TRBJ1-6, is SQTIHQWPATLVQPVGSPLSLECTVEGTSNPNLYWYRQAAGRGLQLLFYSVGIGQISSEVPQNLSASRPQDRQFILSSKKLLLSDSGFYLCAWSEGAYNSPLHFGNGTRLTVT.

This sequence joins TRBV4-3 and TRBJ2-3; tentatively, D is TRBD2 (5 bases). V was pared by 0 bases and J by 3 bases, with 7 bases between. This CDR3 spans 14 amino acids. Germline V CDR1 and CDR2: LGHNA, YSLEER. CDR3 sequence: CASSQDPGTDTQYF. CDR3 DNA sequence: TGCGCCAGCAGCCAAGATCCGGGAACAGATACGCAGTATTTT.

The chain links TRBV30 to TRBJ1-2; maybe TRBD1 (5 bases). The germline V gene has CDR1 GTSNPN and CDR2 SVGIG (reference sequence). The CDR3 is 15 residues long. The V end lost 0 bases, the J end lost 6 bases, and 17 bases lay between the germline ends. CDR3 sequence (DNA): TGTGCCTGGAGTGTATCTATCCTAGGGGCAGATGGCTACACCTTC. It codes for CAWSVSILGADGYTF.